The 20 T cell receptor beta chains presented below share a single source sample, sequenced in a study of long-term antiretroviral therapy in people with HIV. Survey level was the resolution at which the v3.0 immunoSEQ assay ran. Clones were read by immunoSEQ multiplex PCR, and TCRdb kept only the in-frame ones, dropping some. Of around 14,000 clones in the sample, around 80% are singletons; the top ten hold about a fifth. The specimen comprised unsorted PBMCs, sampled 1.3 years before starting antiretroviral therapy. The receptors come from a man aged 35 to 55 with HIV.

This chain uses TRBV18 with TRBJ1-4; D is unresolved. The V and J ends lost 6 bases and 5 bases respectively, with 16 bases between them. Per the germline V gene, CDR1 is KGHSH and CDR2 is LQKENI. The CDR3 contains 15 residues. DNA for the CDR3: TGTGCCAGCTCCGGGTCAAGGCCTCCCAATGAAAAACTGTTTTTT. Encoded protein: CASSGSRPPNEKLFF. Filled out from reference TRBV18 and TRBJ1-4, the complete variable domain reads NAGVMQNPRHLVRRRGQEARLRCSPMKGHSHVYWYRQLPEEGLKFMVYLQKENIIDESGMPKERFSAEFPKEGPSILRIQQVVRGDSAAYFCASSGSRPPNEKLFFGSGTQLSVL.

This sequence joins TRBV7-2 and TRBJ1-6; D is unresolved. This CDR3 has 15 residues. Trimming cost V 1 base and J 0 bases, with 4 bases left between them. Germline V gives CDR1 SGHTA, CDR2 FQGNSA. The CDR3 spells CASSLDNSYNSPLHF. The CDR3 DNA reads as TGTGCCAGCAGCTTAGACAACTCCTATAATTCACCCCTCCACTTT.

The genes are TRBV5-1 and TRBJ2-7; 14 nucleotides align to TRBD2. Germline V gives CDR1 SGHRS, CDR2 YFSETQ. V trimming: 4 bases; J trimming: 1 base; junction bases outside the gene matches: 4. The CDR3 contains 16 residues. In DNA, the CDR3 is TGCGCCAGCAGCACGACTAGCGGGGGGGGTTCCTACGAGCAGTACTTC. It specifies CASSTTSGGGSYEQYF. Combining the CDR3 with reference TRBV5-1 and TRBJ2-7 gives the whole variable domain KAGVTQTPRYLIKTRGQQVTLSCSPISGHRSVSWYQQTPGQGLQFLFEYFSETQRNKGNFPGRFSGRQFSNSRSEMNVSTLELGDSALYLCASSTTSGGGSYEQYFGPGTRLTVT.

This clone was detected a few times. This rearrangement joins TRBV7-9 to TRBJ2-5; D gene unclear. Germline CDR1 is SEHNR and CDR2 is FQNEAQ (reference sequence). This CDR3 has 13 amino acids. The V and J ends lost 5 bases and 3 bases respectively, with 10 bases between them. For the CDR3, the DNA is TGTGCCAGCAGCCCGGGTCACAAAGAGACCCAGTACTTC. Its translation is CASSPGHKETQYF.

The rearrangement joins TRBV4-1 to TRBJ1-2; no clear D gene. Between the trimmed V and J ends, which lost 0 bases and 4 bases, there was a span of 12 bases. Germline V CDR1 and CDR2: MGHRA, YSYEKL. The CDR3 spans 15 residues. The CDR3 is CASSQENSKSYGYTF. The CDR3 DNA reads as TGCGCCAGCAGCCAAGAAAACTCGAAGAGCTATGGCTACACCTTC.

The chain employs TRBV6-6 and TRBJ1-5; perhaps TRBD1 as D (6 bases). The CDR3 has 15 residues. Trimming left V 4 bases short and J 1 base short, with 11 bases between. Germline V gene sequence: CDR1 MNHNY, CDR2 SVGAGI (reference sequence). The DNA of the CDR3 is TGTGCCAGCAGTTTCCAGGGGATCAGCAATCAGCCCCAGCATTTT. It encodes CASSFQGISNQPQHF.

The table lists this clone with a few counts. The chain combines TRBV11-1 with TRBJ1-4; possibly TRBD1 for D (5 bases). From germline, CDR1 is SGHAT and CDR2 FQDESV (reference sequence). Trimming took 6 bases from V and 4 from J, leaving 12 bases between them. The CDR3 is 14 residues long. This CDR3 reads CASRGQGGNEKLFF. The DNA for the CDR3 is TGTGCCAGCAGGGGGCAGGGCGGTAATGAAAAACTGTTTTTT.

The CDR3 loop reads CASRKSTGVENIQYF. The CDR3 coding sequence is TGTGCCAGCAGGAAGTCGACAGGGGTGGAAAACATTCAGTACTTC. J is TRBJ2-4 and V is TRBV2; TRBD1 matches 8 bases. Germline values: CDR1 SNHLY, CDR2 FYNNEI. This CDR3 spans 15 amino acids. V shed 6 bases, J shed 5 bases, and the junction held 9 bases outside the gene matches.

This chain joins TRBV27 and TRBJ1-2; no firm D call. The ends were cut back, 5 bases at V and 8 bases at J, with 21 bases in the middle. Germline V lookup: CDR1 MNHEY, CDR2 SMNVEV (reference sequence). The CDR3 has 15 residues. CDR3 bases: TGTGCCAGCAGTCATCGACCGGGCTCCAGTTTGGGCTACACCTTC. The encoded protein is CASSHRPGSSLGYTF.

The J gene is TRBJ1-4, the V gene TRBV9; TRBD1 agrees at 9 bases. V dropped 3 bases and J dropped 5; count of bases not matched to a gene: 5. The germline gives CDR1 SGDLS, CDR2 YYNGEE. CDR3 length: 15 amino acids. The CDR3 is CASSGGDRANEKLFF. The CDR3 coding sequence is TGTGCCAGCAGCGGGGGGGACAGGGCCAATGAAAAACTGTTTTTT.

CDR3 residues: CASSQGPQQGAFF. In DNA, the CDR3 is TGTGCCAGCAGCCAAGGCCCCCAACAGGGGGCTTTCTTT. V gene TRBV4-2 combines with J gene TRBJ1-1; 7 nucleotides align to TRBD1. Germline values: CDR1 LGHNA, CDR2 YNFKEQ. Unmatched junction bases numbered 7, after V lost 1 base and J lost 11 bases. The CDR3 runs 13 residues.

This rearrangement joins TRBV5-6 to TRBJ1-3; no reliable D call. Trimming took 4 bases from V and 4 from J, leaving 18 bases between them. This CDR3 spans 16 amino acids. The germline V gene encodes CDR1 SGHDT and CDR2 YYEEEE. The CDR3 nucleotides read TGTGCCAGCAGCCTTTCCATCATCGGGATGGGAAACACCATATATTTT. It translates to CASSLSIIGMGNTIYF. The full variable domain, completed using reference TRBV5-6 and TRBJ1-3, is DAGVTQSPTHLIKTRGQQVTLRCSPKSGHDTVSWYQQALGQGPQFIFQYYEEEERQRGNFPDRFSGHQFPNYSSELNVNALLLGDSALYLCASSLSIIGMGNTIYFGEGSWLTVV.

This chain uses TRBV10-1 with TRBJ1-2; D unresolved. Looked up from germline, CDR1 is WNHNN and CDR2 is SYGVQD (reference sequence). The length of the CDR3 is 14 residues. V was shortened by 6 bases and J by 5 bases, with 16 bases between the two germline ends. CDR3 sequence reads: CASSPAALGYGYTF. Written as DNA, the CDR3 is TGCGCCAGCAGCCCCGCAGCGCTGGGTTATGGCTACACCTTC.

By sample share, this clone is medium-sized. The V and J genes are TRBV5-5 and TRBJ2-5; TRBD2 is a possible D gene (5 bases). Germline CDR1 is SGHKS and CDR2 is YYEKEE (reference sequence). The CDR3 totals 14 residues. V gave up 4 bases and J gave up 1 base, with 11 bases separating them. CDR3 sequence (DNA): TGTGCCAGCAGCCCTCCTGCGGGCCAAGAGACCCAGTACTTC. Residues: CASSPPAGQETQYF.

The chain joins TRBV4-1 to TRBJ1-4; 8 nucleotides match TRBD1. CDR1 MGHRA and CDR2 YSYEKL come from the germline V gene. The CDR3 spans 14 residues. Unmatched junction bases numbered 3, after V lost 3 bases and J lost 6 bases. The CDR3 loop is CASSQDRVDEKLFF. CDR3 nucleotides: TGCGCCAGCAGCCAGGACAGGGTGGATGAAAAACTGTTTTTT.

This chain connects TRBV5-1 to TRBJ2-7, with a possible D match to TRBD1 (7 bases). Trimming stripped 3 bases from V and 6 bases from J, with 19 bases between. This CDR3 contains 15 residues. Germline V gene data show CDR1 as SGHRS and CDR2 as YFSETQ. The CDR3 protein is CASSWGALTGVEQYF. CDR3 sequence (DNA): TGCGCCAGCAGCTGGGGGGCTTTAACAGGGGTCGAGCAGTACTTC.

V usage is TRBV5-1 and J usage is TRBJ1-4; D is possibly TRBD1 (5 bases). The germline V and J ends were trimmed by 5 bases and 6 bases, with 14 bases remaining between them. CDR3 length equals 14 residues. Germline V gene lookup returns CDR1 SGHRS and CDR2 YFSETQ. The CDR3 bases are TGCGCCAGCAGGGAGGGGAAGGAGTATGAAAAACTGTTTTTT. This codes for CASREGKEYEKLFF.

This chain connects TRBV10-3 to TRBJ2-7, with D perhaps TRBD2 (6 bases). This CDR3 is 15 amino acids long. Germline values: CDR1 ENHRY, CDR2 SYGVKD. The ends were cut back, 1 base at V and 6 bases at J, with 16 bases in the middle. CDR3 protein: CAISEFLFGGGEQYF. DNA for the CDR3: TGTGCCATCAGTGAGTTCCTTTTTGGGGGAGGCGAGCAGTACTTC.

The J gene is TRBJ2-3, the V gene TRBV5-1; a possible D gene is TRBD2 (6 bases). Germline CDR1 reads SGHRS; CDR2 reads YFSETQ. The CDR3 has 14 amino acids. Trimming took 10 bases from V and 4 from J, leaving 19 bases between them. The CDR3 loop reads CACSRDSSSDTQYF. The DNA of the CDR3 is TGCGCCTGCTCACGGGACTCCTCATCAGATACGCAGTATTTT.

V and J are TRBV9 and TRBJ1-3; D not certain. This CDR3 spans 11 amino acids. Germline V gene lookup returns CDR1 SGDLS and CDR2 YYNGEE. The V gene lost 6 bases and the J gene lost 0 bases, with 1 base spanning the gap. CDR3 residues: CASNSGNTIYF. CDR3 coding DNA: TGTGCCAGCAACTCTGGAAACACCATATATTTT.